Presented here are 32 T cell receptor beta chains from one specimen sequenced in a study of molecular identifiers for immune sequencing clone quantification. Each CDR3 protein is one row after TCRdb ran MiXCR on the PCR reads. The profile shows around 460,000 distinct CDR3 sequences, about a fifth of them singletons. The sample consisted of naive CD8+ T cells from blood, with Jurkat cell RNA spiked in. The subset here: FACS-sorted CD8+CD4-CCR7+CD45RA+ naive T cells. The receptors were sampled from a human donor in good health. Some libraries in this study had Jurkat cell RNA spiked in.

This clonotype was detected many times. V gene TRBV20-1 combines with J gene TRBJ1-6, with 10 bases matching TRBD1. The CDR3 covers 14 residues. The J segment lost 9 bases and the V segment lost 6 bases, leaving 8 bases of the junction unmatched. Germline V gene data show CDR1 as DFQATT and CDR2 as SNEGSKA (reference sequence). The CDR3 loop reads CSAEAGTGVSPLHF. In DNA, the CDR3 is TGCAGTGCAGAGGCCGGGACAGGGGTTTCACCCCTCCACTTT.

The gene calls are TRBV19 and TRBJ1-4; TRBD1 matches 7 bases. The V segment lost 3 bases and the J segment 0 bases; nucleotides outside the gene matches: 13. In germline, CDR1 is LNHDA, CDR2 SQIVND (reference sequence). The CDR3 sequence is 19 residues long. Here the CDR3 DNA reads TGTGCCAGTAGTATCCTTAAAGGGCGGACAGGCGCAACTAATGAAAAACTGTTTTTT. Its translation is CASSILKGRTGATNEKLFF.

This clonotype is a singleton in its sample. The chain couples TRBV27 to TRBJ2-7; D uncertain. The germline gives CDR1 MNHEY, CDR2 SMNVEV (reference sequence). This CDR3 region has 14 residues. Trimming took off 3 bases at V and 0 bases at J, with 9 bases between the two ends. The CDR3 is CASSFGSRSYEQYF. CDR3 DNA sequence: TGTGCCAGCAGTTTCGGCAGTCGCTCCTACGAGCAGTACTTC.

This clonotype occurred many times. V and J are TRBV14 and TRBJ2-3; 9 bases line up with TRBD2. The J segment lost 1 base and the V segment lost 0 bases, leaving 8 bases of the junction unmatched. CDR3 length equals 18 residues. Germline V gene lookup returns CDR1 SGHDN and CDR2 FVKESK. The CDR3 DNA reads as TGTGCCAGCAGCCAAGATCTAGAAATAGCGGGAGGCACAGATACGCAGTATTTT. This sequence encodes CASSQDLEIAGGTDTQYF. The whole variable domain, filled in from reference TRBV14 and TRBJ2-3, reads EAGVTQFPSHSVIEKGQTVTLRCDPISGHDNLYWYRRVMGKEIKFLLHFVKESKQDESGMPNNRFLAERTGGTYSTLKVQPAELEDSGVYFCASSQDLEIAGGTDTQYFGPGTRLTVL.

For the CDR3, the DNA is TGTGCCAGCAGCGCCCGGACGGCAGCAACTAATGAAAAACTGTTTTTT. It yields the protein CASSARTAATNEKLFF. V usage is TRBV7-9 and J usage is TRBJ1-4; D gene ambiguous. Trimming cost V 5 bases and J 0 bases, with 13 bases left between them. Looked up from germline, CDR1 is SEHNR and CDR2 is FQNEAQ (reference sequence). CDR3 size: 16 residues. Full variable domain (remainder filled in from reference TRBV7-9 and TRBJ1-4): DTGVSQNPRHKITKRGQNVTFRCDPISEHNRLYWYRQTLGQGPEFLTYFQNEAQLEKSRLLSDRFSAERPKGSFSTLEIQRTEQGDSAMYLCASSARTAATNEKLFFGSGTQLSVL.

In regard to this clonotype: An end of the junction differs from the germline gene, which may be a read error. This sequence joins TRBV4-1 and TRBJ1-3; TRBD1 might be the D (5 bases). In germline, CDR1 is MGHRA, CDR2 YSYEKL. The CDR3 contains 15 residues. CDR3 amino acids: CASSQGQQLGNIIYF. The CDR3 nucleotides read TGCGCCAGCAGCCAAGGACAGCAACTTGGAAACATCATATATTTT.

This clonotype was seen at least ten times. The chain employs TRBV20-1 and TRBJ2-7; TRBD2 agrees at 8 bases. Germline values: CDR1 DFQATT, CDR2 SNEGSKA (reference sequence). The CDR3 length is 13 residues. Germline trimming cut 5 bases from V and 2 bases from J; bases unmatched to any gene: 5. CDR3 residues: CSADTGGAYEQYF. DNA for the CDR3: TGCAGTGCTGATACCGGGGGGGCCTACGAGCAGTACTTC.

This clonotype was found many times. This rearrangement joins TRBV6-2 or TRBV6-3 to TRBJ1-5; D ambiguous. The CDR3 is made up of 12 amino acids. Trimming removed 2 bases at V and 7 bases at J, with 6 bases between. Germline assignment: CDR1 MNHEY and CDR2 SVGEGT. CDR3 nucleotides: TGTGCCAGCAGTTACACTGGGCAGCCCCAGCATTTT. It yields the protein CASSYTGQPQHF.

This clonotype has a count of ten or more. This sequence joins TRBV29-1 and TRBJ1-1; 7 nucleotides agree with TRBD1. The CDR3 sequence is 13 residues long. Germline loops: CDR1 SQVTM, CDR2 ANQGSEA. V shed 4 bases, J shed 0 bases, and the junction held 2 bases outside the gene matches. The chain's CDR3 is CSVGDSLNTEAFF. For the CDR3, the DNA is TGCAGCGTTGGGGACAGCTTGAACACTGAAGCTTTCTTT.

About this clonotype: A single base separates this from a much larger clone, so it may be a read error. DNA of the CDR3: TGTGCCAGTAGTCGGACAGGGAGCCAAGAGACCCAGTACTTC. This encodes CASSRTGSQETQYF. The V call is TRBV19, the J call TRBJ2-5, with TRBD1 matching over 8 bases. The trim removed 5 bases at V and 1 base at J, leaving 3 bases unmatched. The CDR3 is 14 residues long. Germline V gene sequence: CDR1 LNHDA, CDR2 SQIVND (reference sequence).

In this sample, this clonotype turned up a few times. The CDR3 loop is CASSRVLGTGDGTEAFF. The CDR3 DNA sequence: TGTGCCAGCAGTCGCGTTTTAGGGACAGGGGACGGCACTGAAGCTTTCTTT. The chain employs TRBV5-5 and TRBJ1-1, with 10 bases fitting TRBD1. Germline V gene sequence: CDR1 SGHKS, CDR2 YYEKEE (reference sequence). V lost 5 bases, J lost 4 bases, and 14 bases stayed unmatched. The CDR3 sequence is 17 residues long.

On this clonotype: One base away lies a much larger clone, so this may be a sequencing read error. The chain couples TRBV28 to TRBJ1-4; tentatively, D is TRBD1 (6 bases). Germline loops: CDR1 MDHEN, CDR2 SYDVKM. The CDR3 covers 16 residues. CDR3 in amino acids: CASSPDPGQINEKPFF. CDR3 nucleotide sequence: TGTGCCAGCAGTCCCGACCCGGGACAAATTAATGAAAAACCGTTTTTT.

This clonotype was found many times. The chain couples TRBV7-9 to TRBJ2-5, with TRBD2 matching 9 bases. This CDR3 has 16 amino acids. With V trimmed by 5 bases and J by 2 bases, 9 bases remained unmatched. The germline gives CDR1 SEHNR, CDR2 FQNEAQ (reference sequence). Here the CDR3 DNA reads TGTGCCAGCAGCCCCTTCTCTAGCGGGGAGCAAGAGACCCAGTACTTC. This encodes CASSPFSSGEQETQYF.

This clonotype has a count of ten or more. The chain is built from TRBV5-1 and TRBJ2-5; TRBD2 aligns across 14 bases. Germline V gene lookup returns CDR1 SGHRS and CDR2 YFSETQ. CDR3 length: 19 residues. V shed 4 bases and J 2 bases; nucleotides not matched to a gene: 13. The CDR3, as DNA: TGCGCCAGCAGCATACGATCTGGGACTAGCGGGGGAGCTCAAGAGACCCAGTACTTC. This codes for CASSIRSGTSGGAQETQYF.

This clonotype has a count of ten or more. The chain combines TRBV6-2 or TRBV6-3 with TRBJ1-2; unclear D gene. With 2 bases removed from V and 5 bases from J, the gap between germline ends came to 12 bases. Germline V lookup: CDR1 MNHEY, CDR2 SVGEGT. CDR3 length equals 14 residues. This chain's CDR3 is CASSYDAGDYGYTF. The CDR3 coding sequence is TGTGCCAGCAGTTACGATGCAGGAGATTATGGCTACACCTTC.

Points on this clonotype: This may come from a read error, since a much larger clone is one base off. Since no conserved phenylalanine or tryptophan closes the CDR3, a read error is the likely cause. V and J are TRBV15 and TRBJ2-3; D remains ambiguous. V was trimmed by 5 bases and J by 0 bases, leaving 9 bases between them. The CDR3 has 14 amino acids. Germline lookup yields CDR1 LNHNV and CDR2 YYDKDF (reference sequence). The CDR3: CATSRATSTDTQYL. CDR3 nucleotides: TGTGCCACCAGCCGCGCGACTAGCACAGATACGCAGTATCTT.

This clonotype came up many times. The chain is built from TRBV2 and TRBJ2-3; no firm D call. This CDR3 contains 13 residues. Trimming shortened V by 10 bases and J by 4 bases, and 15 bases separated the two germline ends. Germline CDR1 reads SNHLY; CDR2 reads FYNNEI. This CDR3 reads CANKGGWADTQYF. CDR3 nucleotide sequence: TGTGCCAACAAAGGTGGTTGGGCAGATACGCAGTATTTT.

Regarding this clonotype: Just one base apart from a much larger clone, this may be a read error. The CDR3 coding sequence is TGCGCCAGCGGCCAGAGGACGGCCCGAGAGCAGTACTTC. Translated: CASGQRTAREQYF. The chain recombines TRBV4-3 with TRBJ2-7; D not certain. The CDR3 length is 13 residues. In germline, CDR1 is LGHNA, CDR2 YSLEER.

This clonotype was detected many times. J is TRBJ1-1 and V is TRBV19, with 9 positions matching TRBD1. The CDR3 is made up of 15 amino acids. CDR1 and CDR2 (germline): LNHDA, SQIVND (reference sequence). The V gene end was trimmed by 4 bases and the J gene end by 0 bases; junction bases not matched to a gene: 3. CDR3 DNA sequence: TGTGCCAGTAGTAAAACAGGGGGCCTGAACACTGAAGCTTTCTTT. Its translation: CASSKTGGLNTEAFF.

The V gene is TRBV11-2, the J gene TRBJ2-7; D is undetermined. The CDR3 covers 12 residues. Trimming stripped 3 bases from V and 6 bases from J, with 9 bases between. CDR1 and CDR2 (germline): SGHAT, FQNNGV. In DNA form, the CDR3 reads TGTGCCAGCAGCTTTTCTGCGATCGAGCAGTACTTC. Its translation: CASSFSAIEQYF.

This clonotype was found a few times. The chain couples TRBV14 to TRBJ2-7, with 11 bases identical to TRBD2. The CDR3 loop spans 15 amino acids. Trimming took 4 bases from V and 6 from J; bases not matched to a gene: 8. CDR1 SGHDN and CDR2 FVKESK come from the germline V gene. The CDR3 nucleotides are TGTGCCAGCAGCCCGCTAGCGGGAGGCCTGGGCGAGCAGTACTTC. It is translated as CASSPLAGGLGEQYF. The full variable domain, rest sourced from reference TRBV14 and TRBJ2-7, is EAGVTQFPSHSVIEKGQTVTLRCDPISGHDNLYWYRRVMGKEIKFLLHFVKESKQDESGMPNNRFLAERTGGTYSTLKVQPAELEDSGVYFCASSPLAGGLGEQYFGPGTRLTVT.

This clonotype was observed a few times. The chain is built from TRBV6-6 and TRBJ2-2, with 8 bases matching TRBD2. The CDR3 consists of 15 residues. The V gene's germline CDR1 is MNHNY and CDR2 SVGAGI (reference sequence). Germline trimming cut 5 bases from V and 7 bases from J; bases unmatched to any gene: 9. The CDR3 region is CASSKSAGVGGELFF. CDR3 DNA sequence: TGTGCCAGCAGTAAATCAGCGGGAGTGGGCGGGGAGCTGTTTTTT.

The CDR3 coding sequence is TGTGCCAGCAGCTTTAACGTAATGGACGGGGGTTTAGAGACCCAGTACTTC. Amino acid sequence: CASSFNVMDGGLETQYF. The rearrangement uses TRBV5-5 and TRBJ2-5; D might be TRBD2 (6 bases). Germline V CDR1 and CDR2: SGHKS, YYEKEE (reference sequence). Trimming shortened V by 2 bases and J by 4 bases, and 21 bases separated the two germline ends. This CDR3 spans 17 amino acids.

A remark on this clonotype: A read error may explain this, as a much larger clone is one base away. The chain combines TRBV12-5 with TRBJ2-6, with a weak D call TRBD1 (6 bases). Germline V lookup: CDR1 LGHNT, CDR2 FRNRAP. V was clipped by 5 bases and J by 2 bases, with 19 bases between them. CDR3 size: 18 residues. Here the CDR3 DNA reads TGTGCTAGTGGTCCCACCGGGACACCTTACCCTGGGGCCAACGTCCTGACTTTC. This sequence encodes CASGPTGTPYPGANVLTF.

This clonotype appeared many times. The chain has TRBV4-3 and TRBJ1-1, with D unclear. The CDR3 spans 13 residues. The germline V gene encodes CDR1 LGHNA and CDR2 YSLEER. V was pared by 1 base and J by 0 bases, with 3 bases between. The CDR3, as DNA: TGCGCCAGCAGCCAAGTGCTGAACACTGAAGCTTTCTTT. Amino acids: CASSQVLNTEAFF.

V usage is TRBV20-1 and J usage is TRBJ2-7; 11 bases agree with TRBD2. CDR1 and CDR2 from the germline V gene are DFQATT and SNEGSKA (reference sequence). This CDR3 contains 14 residues. The ends lost 1 base at V and 6 bases at J; junction bases unmatched: 5. The CDR3 DNA reads as TGCAGTGCTAGAGCTAGCGGGGGGCGCTGCGAGCAGTACTTC. Protein product: CSARASGGRCEQYF.

This clonotype appeared a single time. Here the CDR3 omits its conserved ending phenylalanine or tryptophan, so a read error is the likely source. The CDR3 reads CAISESSDRGFSETQYL. CDR3 nucleotides: TGTGCCATCAGTGAAAGTTCTGACAGGGGGTTTTCAGAGACCCAGTACCTC. The V call is TRBV10-3, the J call TRBJ2-5; 9 bases agree with TRBD1. The germline CDR1 and CDR2 sequences are ENHRY and SYGVKD. This CDR3 is built from 17 residues. Trimming cost V 3 bases and J 4 bases; bases outside gene matches: 12.

The V gene is TRBV27, the J gene TRBJ2-5; D not resolved. Trimming removed 0 bases from V and 5 bases from J, with 10 bases in between. Germline V gives CDR1 MNHEY, CDR2 SMNVEV (reference sequence). CDR3 length: 14 residues. CDR3 amino acids: CASSLSIPGETQYF. CDR3 coding DNA: TGTGCCAGCAGTTTATCGATTCCGGGTGAGACCCAGTACTTC.

This sequence joins TRBV30 and TRBJ2-7; tentatively, D is TRBD2 (6 bases). Germline V gives CDR1 GTSNPN, CDR2 SVGIG (reference sequence). There are 14 residues in the CDR3. V was clipped by 3 bases and J by 2 bases, with 14 bases between them. The CDR3 DNA follows: TGTGCCTGGAGCCTTGGGGGGTTAGCCTACGAGCAGTACTTC. Translation gives CAWSLGGLAYEQYF.

This clonotype has ten or more counts. This chain links TRBV12-3 or TRBV12-4 with TRBJ1-1; the D is unclear. CDR3 length: 13 residues. Deletions cut 7 bases from V and 2 bases from J, with 11 bases between. DNA for the CDR3: TGTGCCAGCACCCAGTGGGAAAACACTGAAGCTTTCTTT. This codes for CASTQWENTEAFF.

Remarks on this clonotype: With a much larger clone just one base away, this may be a read error. The chain couples TRBV6-5 to TRBJ2-5; D ambiguous. Germline CDR1 is MNHEY and CDR2 is SVGAGI. V lost 6 bases, J lost 4 bases, and 9 bases lay in between. CDR3 length: 12 residues. The CDR3 loop is CASSTTRETQYF. CDR3 coding DNA: TGTGCCAGCAGCACCACTCGAGAGACCCAGTACTTC.

This clonotype was detected a few times. The chain uses TRBV5-6 and TRBJ2-7; either TRBD1 or TRBD2 may supply D (5 bases each). CDR3 length: 15 residues. Germline V gene lookup returns CDR1 SGHDT and CDR2 YYEEEE. V dropped 0 bases and J dropped 0 bases, with 10 bases sitting between them. DNA of the CDR3: TGTGCCAGCAGCTTGGGGGGGACCGTCTCCTACGAGCAGTACTTC. The encoded protein is CASSLGGTVSYEQYF.